This is a list of T cell receptor beta chains from one sample in a study of CD8+ T cells in alopecia areata. The data were produced by immunoSEQ multiplex PCR, yet TCRdb's version contains in-frame clones alone and is incomplete. Of some 120,000 clones listed, roughly 55% are singletons. The sample was CD8+ T cells sorted from blood, taken at week 24, from a patient treated with tofacitinib. Every receptor here comes from a human donor with alopecia areata. Each CDR3 is given with its conserved first and last residue. A D gene is named only where the DNA matches it firmly. Clone size is given for some rows only: seen once, a few or many times, or a class if the clone is expanded.

V,size,J,D,DNA,CDR3
TRBV6-5,.,TRBJ1-2,.,TGTGCCAGCAGCTATATAGCAGGGAACTATGGCTACACCTTC,CASSYIAGNYGYTF
TRBV10-3,.,TRBJ2-1,.,TGTGCCATCAGTGAAGGTGGTGAGCAGTTCTTC,CAISEGGEQFF
TRBV27,once,TRBJ1-5,.,TGTGCCAGCAGTTTACGGGATAGCAATCAGCCCCAGCATTTT,CASSLRDSNQPQHF
TRBV27,.,TRBJ1-2,TRBD1,TGTGCCAGCAGTGGAACCGGGACAGGGGATGGCTACACCTTC,CASSGTGTGDGYTF
TRBV4-1,.,TRBJ1-6,.,TGCGCCAGCAGCCTCTATCGGGAAGTGAATTCACCCCTCCACTTT,CASSLYREVNSPLHF
TRBV5-6,.,TRBJ2-3,TRBD2,TGTGCCAGCAGCTTGGAGCGGGGGAGTGATACGCAGTATTTT,CASSLERGSDTQYF
TRBV30,.,TRBJ2-2,.,TGTGCCTGGGACGGGAAATCGAACACCGGGGAGCTGTTTTTT,CAWDGKSNTGELFF
TRBV30,.,TRBJ2-2,TRBD2,TGTGCCTGGATGGACCGCCGGGGGGCCGGGGAGCTGTTTTTT,CAWMDRRGAGELFF
TRBV20-1,.,TRBJ1-1,.,TGCAGTGCAAGCCCCGTTAACTTCTTT,CSASPVNFF
TRBV12-5,.,TRBJ2-4,TRBD2,TGTGCTAGTGGCACACTAGCGGAAAACATTCAGTACTTC,CASGTLAENIQYF
TRBV6-4,medium-sized,TRBJ2-1,TRBD1,TGTGCCAGCAGTGGGGACAGTAACAATGAGCAGTTCTTC,CASSGDSNNEQFF
TRBV19,.,TRBJ2-1,.,TGTGCCACCTGGGACTTCTCCTACAATGAGCAGTTCTTC,CATWDFSYNEQFF
TRBV6-5,.,TRBJ1-2,.,TGTGCCAGCAGTGCGCCCAGGGCAGGGACCTATGGCTACACCTTC,CASSAPRAGTYGYTF
TRBV19,few,TRBJ1-1,TRBD1,TGTGCCAGTACCTTGGGACAGGGGTACACTGAAGCTTTCTTT,CASTLGQGYTEAFF